What follows are 6 T cell receptor beta chains derived from one specimen sequenced in a study of regulatory T cells in long-lasting Graves disease. Arm-PCR with iRepertoire HTBI primers amplified the CDR3 regions for these TCR beta libraries. Each CDR3 protein gets one entry after TCRdb re-called the multiplex PCR reads with MiXCR. The data show more than 300,000 distinct CDR3 sequences, with around 19% seen just once and over 25% held by the top ten. As for time point: persistent/refractory GD, antithyroid drugs over 5 years with positive TRAb. TCR sequences were obtained from RNA taken from PBMCs. The sample consisted of peripheral blood mononuclear cells (PBMCs), taken when the disease was refractory, from a patient treated with antithyroid drugs. Receptors were obtained from a female donor with Graves disease.

This clonotype was found a few times. This could be a read error, since a much larger clone is one nucleotide away. This rearrangement joins TRBV29-1 to TRBJ1-2, with a tentative D call TRBD1 (5 bases). The CDR3 runs 11 residues. Looked up from germline, CDR1 is SQVTM and CDR2 is ANQGSEA. Deletions cut 7 bases from V and 10 bases from J, with 16 bases between. The chain's CDR3 is CSAGDWNDYTF. In DNA form, the CDR3 reads TGCAGCGCCGGGGACTGGAATGACTACACCTTC.

This clonotype has a count of ten or more. V is TRBV27 and J is TRBJ2-7; D uncertain. The CDR3 spans 17 residues. V shed 2 bases and J shed 4 bases, with 21 bases lying between them. The V gene's germline CDR1 is MNHEY and CDR2 SMNVEV (reference sequence). CDR3 sequence: CASSLRSQNGLWYEQYF. In nucleotides, the CDR3 is TGTGCCAGCAGTTTACGCAGCCAGAACGGGTTATGGTACGAGCAGTACTTC.

This chain joins TRBV28 and TRBJ2-3; possibly TRBD1 or TRBD2 for D (5 bases each). This CDR3 has 13 residues. V gave up 6 bases and J gave up 3 bases, with 10 bases separating them. Germline CDR1 is MDHEN and CDR2 is SYDVKM. CDR3 nucleotides: TGTGCCAGCAGCCCCGGGACGACAGATACGCAGTATTTT. It translates to CASSPGTTDTQYF.

This clonotype was picked up a small number of times. The chain is built from TRBV7-9 and TRBJ1-5; D ambiguous. Trimming took off 5 bases at V and 2 bases at J, with 10 bases between the two ends. The CDR3 has 14 residues. Germline V gives CDR1 SEHNR, CDR2 FQNEAQ (reference sequence). The DNA of the CDR3 is TGTGCCAGCAGCGCCGGGTACGGCAATCAGCCCCAGCATTTT. Its translation: CASSAGYGNQPQHF.

A word on this clonotype: Being one base from a much bigger clone, this may be a read error. The rearrangement links TRBV3-1 to TRBJ2-7; D may be TRBD2 (6 bases). V was pared by 4 bases and J by 2 bases, with 9 bases between. The CDR3 length is 13 residues. In germline, CDR1 is LGHDT, CDR2 YNNKEL (reference sequence). The CDR3 DNA sequence: TGTGCCAGCAGCCCAAGACTAGCCTACGAGCAGTACTTC. Protein: CASSPRLAYEQYF.

This clonotype has at least ten counts. V and J are TRBV12-3 or TRBV12-4 and TRBJ2-7; TRBD2 matches at 10 bases. Germline trimming cut 5 bases from V and 4 bases from J; bases unmatched to any gene: 11. The CDR3 totals 16 residues. The CDR3 DNA is TGTGCCAGCAGTGAGAGCGGGGGGGCCCTGAAGTACGAGCAGTACTTC. Translation: CASSESGGALKYEQYF.